A selection of T cell receptor beta chains follows, all from one sample in a study of graft-versus-host responses after intestinal transplantation. Libraries were prepared by immunoSEQ multiplex PCR; TCRdb keeps only in-frame clonotypes and omits some of them. The sample lists 37,000 or so clones, roughly 90% occurring once. Sequenced here: ileum tissue, sampled almost 210 days after intestinal transplant. These receptors all come from a human patient who received an intestinal transplant, so some T cells may come from the graft donor. The CDR3 runs from the conserved cysteine through the conserved F or W. D genes are given only for firm matches. Only some rows state a clone size, as once, few, many or a class for expanded clones.

j_call v_call d_call clone_size cdr3_nt cdr3_aa
TRBJ2-1 TRBV10-2 . . TGCGCCAGCAGTGAGAGGGGAGCAAATGAGCAGTTCTTC CASSERGANEQFF
TRBJ2-5 TRBV6-1 . once TGTGCCAGCAGTGGACGGGACACGCCCTTGCAGACCCAGTACTTC CASSGRDTPLQTQYF
TRBJ1-4 TRBV7-2 TRBD1 . TGTGCCAGCAGCTTAACCGGGACAGGCAATAATGAAAAACTGTTTTTT CASSLTGTGNNEKLFF
TRBJ1-5 TRBV5-8 . once TGTGCCAGCAGCTTGGTGAGCCGTCAGGGTCAGCCCCAGCATTTT CASSLVSRQGQPQHF
TRBJ1-5 TRBV6-1 . . TGTGCCAGCAGATTGGGACCTTCGAACAATCAGCCCCAGCATTTT CASRLGPSNNQPQHF
TRBJ1-3 TRBV6-5 . few TGTGCCAGCAGCTACGGAAACACCATATATTTT CASSYGNTIYF
TRBJ1-3 TRBV10-2 . . TGCGCCAGCAGTGACTGGGGCTTCTCTGGAAACACCATATATTTT CASSDWGFSGNTIYF
TRBJ2-1 TRBV5-6 . . TGTGCCAGCAGCGTACCTAGCGTCAACAATGAGCAGTTCTTC CASSVPSVNNEQFF
TRBJ1-5 TRBV2 TRBD1 . TGTGCCAGCAGTGAGGACAGGGGCAATCAGCCCCAGCATTTT CASSEDRGNQPQHF
TRBJ2-1 TRBV28 . . TGTGCCAGCAGTTTTTGGGGGTGGGAGCAGTTCTTC CASSFWGWEQFF
TRBJ1-4 TRBV15 . . TGTGCCACCAGCCTTCTGCGGGAGGCTAATGAAAAACTGTTTTTT CATSLLREANEKLFF
TRBJ2-3 TRBV2 TRBD1 . TGTGCCAGCAGTCCCGGGACAGGCGACGATACGCAGTATTTT CASSPGTGDDTQYF
TRBJ2-1 TRBV14 . . TGTGCCAGCAGCCACCCCTCCTACAATGAGCAGTTCTTC CASSHPSYNEQFF
TRBJ2-5 TRBV28 TRBD1 . TGTGCCAGCAGTTTAGCCCCCGGGACAGCGACAGAGACCCAGTACTTC CASSLAPGTATETQYF
TRBJ1-2 TRBV30 TRBD1 . TGTGCCTGGAGTGGTGCAGGGGGCGGTGGCTACACCTTC CAWSGAGGGGYTF
TRBJ1-2 TRBV28 . . TGTGCCAGCAGTTCCTCGTTAAAGGATCAGGGTGCCTGGGGCTACACCTTC CASSSSLKDQGAWGYTF
TRBJ2-7 TRBV18 . . TGTGCCAGCTCACTACCGGGGCCCTACGAGCAGTACTTC CASSLPGPYEQYF
TRBJ2-1 TRBV7-2 TRBD2 . TGTGCCAGCAGCTTTGGACTAGCGGTATACAATGAGCAGTTCTTC CASSFGLAVYNEQFF
TRBJ2-5 TRBV7-6 . . TGTGCCAGCAGCTTTGGACGGGGGGAGACCCAGTACTTC CASSFGRGETQYF
TRBJ2-3 TRBV9 . . TGTGCCAGCAGCGGATGGGGTGGTAGCACAGATACGCAGTATTTT CASSGWGGSTDTQYF
TRBJ2-7 TRBV5-1 . . TGCGCCAGCAGCTTGGCGGGCAGGGGAAAGGGGGAGCAGTACTTC CASSLAGRGKGEQYF
TRBJ1-2 TRBV5-4 TRBD1 . TGTGCCAGCAGCCCGGACAGGGACCCTGGCTACACCTTC CASSPDRDPGYTF
TRBJ1-2 TRBV7-2 . . TGTGCCAGCAGCTTAGTAGGACATGCTTTCTATGGCTACACCTTC CASSLVGHAFYGYTF
TRBJ1-2 TRBV5-4 TRBD1 . TGTGCCAGCAGCTTCGGACAGGGTGCCTCTGGCTACACCTTC CASSFGQGASGYTF
TRBJ2-7 TRBV15 TRBD2 . TGTGCCACCAGCAGAGATGCGGGGGGCTACGAGCAGTACTTC CATSRDAGGYEQYF
TRBJ2-1 TRBV10-3 . . TGTGCCACGCGGGACCCTATGACCTACAATGAGCAGTTCTTC CATRDPMTYNEQFF
TRBJ2-2 TRBV5-1 . . TGCGCCAGCAGCTTAGGAACGAACACCGGGGAGCTGTTTTTT CASSLGTNTGELFF
TRBJ2-1 TRBV5-1 . . TGCGCCAGCAGCTTTGGGGGCTCTGAGCAGTTCTTC CASSFGGSEQFF
TRBJ2-3 TRBV5-4 . . TGTGCCAGCAGCTCCGGACTTCACACAGATACGCAGTATTTT CASSSGLHTDTQYF
TRBJ1-4 TRBV6-5 . . TGTGCCAGCGGGATTGGGGCAAAACTGTTTTTT CASGIGAKLFF
TRBJ1-2 TRBV28 . . TGTGCCACCCAGGGATTTGGGGGCTACACCTTC CATQGFGGYTF
TRBJ1-2 TRBV28 . . TGTGCCAGCAGTTACAGCAACTATGGCTACACCTTC CASSYSNYGYTF
TRBJ1-1 TRBV5-4 . once TGTGCCAGCAGCTTGGGGAGGGGAGGTAAAGCTTTCTTT CASSLGRGGKAFF
TRBJ2-3 TRBV12-5 TRBD2 few TGTGCTAGTGGTTTGGTCGGGGGGACTAGCGGAGATACGCAGTATTTT CASGLVGGTSGDTQYF
TRBJ2-7 TRBV28 . . TGTGCCAGCAGTTTAATAGGCGTCTCCTACGAGCAGTACTTC CASSLIGVSYEQYF
TRBJ2-7 TRBV6-1 . once TGTGCCAGTAGTGAGGTGGCAGGGGAGTACTTC CASSEVAGEYF
TRBJ2-2 TRBV5-4 . . TGTGCCAGCAGCTTAGGCAGGGCTTACGCCGGGGAGCTGTTTTTT CASSLGRAYAGELFF
TRBJ2-2 TRBV27 . . TGTGCCAGCAGTTTATATAACCCCGTCGGGGAGCTGTTTTTT CASSLYNPVGELFF
TRBJ1-1 TRBV30 . few TGTGCCTGGAGCACAGGGATTATAGCGGACACTGAAGCTTTCTTT CAWSTGIIADTEAFF
TRBJ2-5 TRBV28 TRBD1 . TGTGCCAGCAGTTTGGCAAGGGGGCGGGAGACCCAGTACTTC CASSLARGRETQYF
TRBJ2-6 TRBV6-4 . few TGTGCCAGCAGTGATGCGGGCTTTGGGGCCAACGTCCTGACTTTC CASSDAGFGANVLTF
TRBJ2-7 TRBV7-9 TRBD2 . TGTGCCAGCAGCACCTTAGCGGGAGGGCCTGAAGAGCAGTACTTC CASSTLAGGPEEQYF
TRBJ1-5 TRBV15 . . TGTGCCACCAGCAGAACAGGGAAGAGCAATCAGCCCCAGCATTTT CATSRTGKSNQPQHF
TRBJ2-1 TRBV11-1 TRBD1 . TGTGCCAGCGGACAGGCGAGCTCCTACAATGAGCAGTTCTTC CASGQASSYNEQFF
TRBJ1-6 TRBV28 TRBD1 . TGTGCCAGCAGACAGGGGGGCCATTATAATTCACCCCTCCACTTT CASRQGGHYNSPLHF
TRBJ2-6 TRBV6-5 . once TGTGCCAGCAGTTATGGGGCTGGGGCCAACGTCCTGACTTTC CASSYGAGANVLTF
TRBJ2-1 TRBV10-3 TRBD1 . TGTGCCATCAGTGAGTCCAGACAGGGGGACAATGAGCAGTTCTTC CAISESRQGDNEQFF
TRBJ1-4 TRBV5-1 . . TGCGCCAGCAGCTTTGGGAGGGCCCTTAATGAAAAACTGTTTTTT CASSFGRALNEKLFF
TRBJ2-3 TRBV6-1 . . TGTGCCAGCAGTGAACAGCCAGACAGCACAGATACGCAGTATTTT CASSEQPDSTDTQYF
TRBJ2-5 TRBV6-5 . . TGTGCTACTTGGCGACGAGAGACCCAGTACTTC CATWRRETQYF